Here is one TCR beta chain with its context. Its target is unknown. The entry originates in a study of circulating and synovial CD4+ cells in juvenile arthritis. Study-wide findings and caveats: Bulk blood CD4 samples held at least an order of magnitude more or fewer genomes than CPL. These repertoires were less diverse than bulk blood CD4 repertoires.

TCRdb's copy holds only in-frame clones and misses some; the assay was immunoSEQ multiplex PCR. The sample yields some 33,000 clones, roughly 94% seen once. In germline, CDR1 is SGHTA, CDR2 FQGNSA. The CDR3 totals 13 residues. Trimming left V 3 bases short and J 1 base short, with 6 bases between. The origin of this receptor is a human donor with juvenile idiopathic arthritis. The specimen sequenced was CD4+ T cells from blood. The chain is built from TRBV7-2 and TRBJ1-1; D remains ambiguous. The CDR3 here is CASSLRRNTEAFF. In nucleotides, the CDR3 is TGTGCCAGCAGCTTGAGGCGGAACACTGAAGCTTTCTTT.